The 16 T cell receptor beta chains presented below share a single source sample, sequenced in a study of blood T cell repertoires in COVID-19. The repertoire was sequenced with immunoSEQ multiplex PCR; TCRdb's copy has only in-frame clones and lacks some. Found here are fewer than 400,000 clones, 85% of them singletons; the top ten hold approximately 1.9%. The sample comprised PBMCs or T cells enriched from blood (not recorded which). Source of these receptors: a woman between 25 and 40 years old who had been exposed to COVID-19.

This chain connects TRBV2 to TRBJ2-3, with TRBD1 identical over 8 bases. The CDR3 runs to 14 residues. The V and J ends lost 9 bases and 8 bases, in that order; junction bases with no gene match: 13. Germline assignment: CDR1 SNHLY and CDR2 FYNNEI. The CDR3 DNA sequence: TGTGCCAGTTCAGGGGGCTTCACTAGTGGTACGCAGTATTTT. Its protein product is CASSGGFTSGTQYF.

The chain couples TRBV28 to TRBJ2-5; 8 bases align to TRBD1. Trimming at V came to 10 bases and at J to 5 bases, leaving 9 bases not matched to a gene. The CDR3 covers 13 residues. The V gene's germline CDR1 is MDHEN and CDR2 SYDVKM. The CDR3: CATSGGNMETQYF. In nucleotides, the CDR3 is TGTGCCACCTCAGGGGGCAATATGGAGACCCAGTACTTC.

V gene TRBV10-3 combines with J gene TRBJ2-5, with 7 bases fitting TRBD1. The V gene end was trimmed by 10 bases and the J gene end by 2 bases; junction bases not matched to a gene: 4. The CDR3 has 12 residues. Germline CDR1 is ENHRY and CDR2 is SYGVKD. The CDR3 region is CATGTAQETQYF. In DNA form, the CDR3 reads TGTGCCACCGGGACAGCACAAGAGACCCAGTACTTC.

V is TRBV2 and J is TRBJ1-3, with D perhaps TRBD1 (6 bases). Looked up from germline, CDR1 is SNHLY and CDR2 is FYNNEI. Trimming removed 5 bases from V and 2 bases from J, with 16 bases in between. The CDR3 loop spans 16 amino acids. The CDR3 protein is CASSPRTARTGNTIYF. The CDR3 coding sequence is TGTGCCAGCAGTCCCAGGACAGCTCGTACTGGAAACACCATATATTTT.

V is TRBV28 and J is TRBJ2-7; no reliable D call. The CDR3 loop spans 13 amino acids. Trimming took 9 bases from V and 1 from J, leaving 13 bases between them. Germline loops: CDR1 MDHEN, CDR2 SYDVKM. CDR3 in amino acids: CASNPTVSYEQYF. The CDR3 coding sequence is TGTGCCAGTAACCCGACTGTTTCCTACGAGCAGTACTTC.

This chain connects TRBV5-1 to TRBJ2-7; 7 bases match TRBD1. Germline V lookup: CDR1 SGHRS, CDR2 YFSETQ. This CDR3 region has 14 residues. With V trimmed by 5 bases and J by 2 bases, 7 bases remained unmatched. DNA for the CDR3: TGCGCCAGCAGGACAGGGAGAGGTACCTACGAGCAGTACTTC. As protein: CASRTGRGTYEQYF.

The CDR3 bases are TGCGCCAGCAGCCAAGGTAGTAAGGATACGCAGTATTTT. Its translation is CASSQGSKDTQYF. The chain links TRBV4-1 to TRBJ2-3; no firm D call. Trimming took 1 base from V and 6 from J, leaving 8 bases between them. CDR3 size: 13 residues. From germline, CDR1 is MGHRA and CDR2 YSYEKL.

The chain carries TRBV25-1 and TRBJ1-1; TRBD1 aligns across 7 bases. Germline loops: CDR1 MGHDK, CDR2 SYGVNS. V shed 2 bases and J 11 bases; nucleotides not matched to a gene: 11. This CDR3 is built from 14 residues. DNA for the CDR3: TGTGCCAGCAGTGAAATGACAGGGCGGTCCAACGCTTTCTTT. Translated: CASSEMTGRSNAFF.

To note about this clone: A junction boundary mismatches the germline segment, possibly from a read error. The CDR3 spells CASTEGQRGQETQYF. CDR3 coding DNA: TGTGCCAGCACTGAAGGTCAGCGGGGGCAAGAGACCCAGTACTTC. V usage is TRBV6-1 and J usage is TRBJ2-5; 8 bases align to TRBD2. This CDR3 comprises 15 residues. CDR1 and CDR2 (germline): MNHNS, SASEGT.

This chain uses TRBV5-1 with TRBJ2-3; D is unclear. V gave up 4 bases and J gave up 4 bases, with 7 bases separating them. CDR1 and CDR2 (germline): SGHRS, YFSETQ. The CDR3 has 12 residues. The CDR3 nucleotides are TGCGCCAGCAGCCCCGGTTCAGATACGCAGTATTTT. Its protein product is CASSPGSDTQYF.

This clone was found once. The V and J genes are TRBV5-1 and TRBJ1-1; maybe TRBD1 (6 bases). The CDR3 length is 17 residues. Trimming took 3 bases from V and 0 from J, leaving 18 bases between them. Germline V gene lookup returns CDR1 SGHRS and CDR2 YFSETQ. This CDR3 is CASSSRGGGLMNTEAFF. CDR3 sequence (DNA): TGCGCCAGCAGCTCACGGGGCGGGGGGCTCATGAACACTGAAGCTTTCTTT.

This clone was observed a handful of times. The chain carries TRBV28 and TRBJ1-2; D ambiguous. Between the trimmed V and J ends, which lost 6 bases and 5 bases, there was a span of 13 bases. Looked up from germline, CDR1 is MDHEN and CDR2 is SYDVKM. The CDR3 length is 13 residues. The CDR3 DNA follows: TGTGCCAGCAGGCCACCGGGGTTTTATGGCTACACCTTC. It encodes CASRPPGFYGYTF.

V usage is TRBV7-3 and J usage is TRBJ2-2; a weak D match, TRBD2 (6 bases). V gave up 4 bases and J gave up 2 bases, with 14 bases separating them. The germline V gene has CDR1 SGHTA and CDR2 FQGTGA. CDR3 size: 16 residues. The chain's CDR3 is CASSSFAGRNTGELFF. The CDR3 DNA sequence: TGTGCCAGCAGCTCGTTTGCGGGACGAAACACCGGGGAGCTGTTTTTT.

This sequence joins TRBV7-2 and TRBJ1-5, with a possible D match to TRBD1 (5 bases). The V end lost 1 base, the J end lost 4 bases, and 14 bases lay between the germline ends. There are 16 residues in the CDR3. CDR1 is SGHTA and CDR2 is FQGNSA in the germline V gene. The CDR3: CASSLGGRGVNQPQHF. Here the CDR3 DNA reads TGTGCCAGCAGCTTAGGAGGGAGGGGAGTAAATCAGCCCCAGCATTTT.

In this sample, this clone turned up a few times. J is TRBJ2-5 and V is TRBV2; TRBD1 aligns across 8 bases. CDR1 is SNHLY and CDR2 is FYNNEI in the germline V gene. The CDR3 totals 13 residues. Unmatched junction bases numbered 7, after V lost 6 bases and J lost 7 bases. CDR3 residues: CASRDRAAGTQYF. The CDR3 coding sequence is TGTGCCAGCAGGGACAGGGCCGCGGGGACCCAGTACTTC.

As for this clone: This sample also contains other DNA sequences that code for the same CDR3. The chain joins TRBV9 to TRBJ2-7; possibly TRBD1 for D (5 bases). V was cut by 0 bases and J by 3 bases, with 7 bases left in between. The germline gives CDR1 SGDLS, CDR2 YYNGEE. The CDR3 has 13 residues. CDR3: CASSVGDSYEQYF. In DNA form, the CDR3 reads TGTGCCAGCAGCGTAGGAGACAGCTACGAGCAGTACTTC.